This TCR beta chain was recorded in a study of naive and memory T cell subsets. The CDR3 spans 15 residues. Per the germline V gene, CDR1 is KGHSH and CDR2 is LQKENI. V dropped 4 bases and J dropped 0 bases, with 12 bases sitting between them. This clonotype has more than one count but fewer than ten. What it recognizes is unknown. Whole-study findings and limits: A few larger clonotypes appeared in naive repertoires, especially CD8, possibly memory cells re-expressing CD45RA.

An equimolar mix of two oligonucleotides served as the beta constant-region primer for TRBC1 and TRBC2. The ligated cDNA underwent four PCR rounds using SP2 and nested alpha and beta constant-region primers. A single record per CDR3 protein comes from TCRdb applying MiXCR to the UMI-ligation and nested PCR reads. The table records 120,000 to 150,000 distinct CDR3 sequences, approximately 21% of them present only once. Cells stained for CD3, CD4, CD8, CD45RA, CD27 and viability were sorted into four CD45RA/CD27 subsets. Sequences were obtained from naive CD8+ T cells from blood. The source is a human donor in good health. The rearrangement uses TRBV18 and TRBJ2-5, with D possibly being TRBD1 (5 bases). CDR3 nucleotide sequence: TGTGCCAGCTCACGACCACAGGCGTACCAAGAGACCCAGTACTTC. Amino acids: CASSRPQAYQETQYF.